This T cell receptor beta chain appears in the sequencing data of a study of CD8 T cells in ankylosing spondylitis. Study outcomes and limitations: According to the report, clones linked to the disease were significantly enriched in matched synovial fluid samples taken from ankylosing spondylitis patients.

Each CDR3 protein is one row after TCRdb ran MiXCR on the 5' RACE reads. The table shows 150,000 to 200,000 distinct CDR3 sequences, with 13% occurring only once. This clonotype occurred many times. The antigen is undetermined. This TCR was sampled from a female donor with ankylosing spondylitis or in good health (not recorded which). The source material was blood, either unsorted or a sorted T cell fraction (not recorded which).

This CDR3 is CASSRESTGELFF. The CDR3 nucleotides are TGTGCCAGCAGCCGAGAATCCACCGGGGAGCTGTTTTTT. The chain is built from TRBV3-1 and TRBJ2-2, with D uncertain. The CDR3 covers 13 residues. The germline gives CDR1 LGHDT, CDR2 YNNKEL (reference sequence). Trimming shortened V by 4 bases and J by 4 bases, and 7 bases separated the two germline ends.